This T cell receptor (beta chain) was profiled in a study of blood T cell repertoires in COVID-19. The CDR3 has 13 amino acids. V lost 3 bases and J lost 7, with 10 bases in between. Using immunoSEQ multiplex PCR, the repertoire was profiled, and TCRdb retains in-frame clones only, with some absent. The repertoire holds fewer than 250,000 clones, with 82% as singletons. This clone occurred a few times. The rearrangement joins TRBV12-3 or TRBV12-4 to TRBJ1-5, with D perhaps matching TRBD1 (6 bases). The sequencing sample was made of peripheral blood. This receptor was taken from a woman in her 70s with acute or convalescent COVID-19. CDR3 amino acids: CASSFTGPQPQHF. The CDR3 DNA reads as TGTGCCAGCAGTTTCACAGGGCCCCAGCCCCAGCATTTT.